Below are 26 T cell receptor beta chains sequenced from a single sample in a study of T cell repertoires in cytomegalovirus infection. In TCRdb, the reads were re-called with MiXCR into one record per CDR3 protein. The data contain approximately 130,000 distinct CDR3 sequences, approximately 24% of them seen just once; the ten biggest clones take up almost 35%. The antigens these receptors bind are not known. Material for sequencing was PBMCs, sequenced either directly or after in vitro stimulation (not recorded which). These receptors all come from a human donor in good health (CMV status not recorded). Some clones in this sample may be carry-over from other donors' samples.

This clonotype has at least ten counts. CDR3 sequence reads: CASSQGGANNQPQHF. DNA for the CDR3: TGCGCCAGCAGCCAGGGGGGCGCGAACAATCAGCCCCAGCATTTT. V usage is TRBV4-1 and J usage is TRBJ1-5, with D perhaps TRBD1 (6 bases). V was shortened by 3 bases and J by 3 bases, with 12 bases between the two germline ends. The CDR3 sequence is 15 residues long. Germline loops: CDR1 MGHRA, CDR2 YSYEKL.

This rearrangement joins TRBV7-9 to TRBJ1-4; TRBD1 matches at 7 bases. V shed 5 bases, J shed 4 bases, and the junction held 7 bases outside the gene matches. CDR1 SEHNR and CDR2 FQNEAQ come from the germline V gene (reference sequence). The CDR3 runs to 15 residues. The CDR3 DNA reads TGTGCCAGCAGCCTTGGACAGGTTAATAATGAAAAACTGTTTTTT. Translation gives CASSLGQVNNEKLFF.

This clonotype was counted a few times. The chain recombines TRBV20-1 with TRBJ2-1; 9 positions agree with TRBD2. There are 15 residues in the CDR3. V trimming: 4 bases; J trimming: 7 bases; junction bases outside the gene matches: 11. Germline CDR1 DFQATT, CDR2 SNEGSKA (reference sequence). The CDR3 sequence is CSAIHRSSGKNEQFF. DNA for the CDR3: TGCAGTGCTATTCATCGGTCTAGCGGGAAGAATGAGCAGTTCTTC.

This clonotype was counted at least ten times. The chain carries TRBV7-6 and TRBJ1-4; 7 bases agree with TRBD1. The trim removed 2 bases at V and 5 bases at J, leaving 11 bases unmatched. The CDR3 is 17 residues long. CDR1 is SGHVS, CDR2 FNYEAQ, per germline. CDR3 protein: CASSLLNGQDKNEKLFF. The CDR3 bases are TGTGCCAGCAGCTTACTTAATGGACAGGACAAGAATGAAAAACTGTTTTTT.

V is TRBV5-6 and J is TRBJ2-7; possibly TRBD1 or TRBD2 for D (5 bases each). The CDR3 totals 15 residues. Germline CDR1 is SGHDT and CDR2 is YYEEEE. V gave up 0 bases and J gave up 5 bases, with 15 bases separating them. This CDR3 is CASSLGPGPRDEQYF. Here the CDR3 DNA reads TGTGCCAGCAGCTTGGGACCGGGACCACGGGACGAGCAGTACTTC.

This clonotype was detected ten times or more. The chain has TRBV7-2 and TRBJ1-1; TRBD1 matches at 8 bases. This CDR3 contains 16 residues. J was trimmed by 5 bases and V by 1 base; bases with no gene match: 9. From germline, CDR1 is SGHTA and CDR2 FQGNSA. The CDR3 here is CASSLVGGQGGTEAFF. In DNA form, the CDR3 reads TGTGCCAGCAGCTTAGTGGGAGGACAGGGAGGAACTGAAGCTTTCTTT.

Ten or more counts support this clonotype. The V gene is TRBV4-1, the J gene TRBJ1-1; TRBD1 agrees at 7 bases. There are 15 residues in the CDR3. V trimming: 0 bases; J trimming: 6 bases; junction bases outside the gene matches: 7. The germline V gene has CDR1 MGHRA and CDR2 YSYEKL. CDR3 protein: CASSQDDRVYPEAFF. In DNA form, the CDR3 reads TGCGCCAGCAGCCAAGACGACAGGGTTTACCCTGAAGCTTTCTTT.

The gene calls are TRBV19 and TRBJ2-7; 10 bases are a match to TRBD2. Looked up from germline, CDR1 is LNHDA and CDR2 is SQIVND (reference sequence). The length of the CDR3 is 16 residues. Trimming at V came to 1 base and at J to 3 bases, leaving 6 bases not matched to a gene. CDR3 protein: CASSIGGLAGVYEQYF. The CDR3 DNA sequence: TGTGCCAGTAGTATAGGCGGGCTAGCGGGAGTCTACGAGCAGTACTTC. The complete variable domain, with remaining parts taken from reference TRBV19 and TRBJ2-7, reads DGGITQSPKYLFRKEGQNVTLSCEQNLNHDAMYWYRQDPGQGLRLIYYSQIVNDFQKGDIAEGYSVSREKKESFPLTVTSAQKNPTAFYLCASSIGGLAGVYEQYFGPGTRLTVT.

This clonotype was seen a handful of times. The rearrangement links TRBV18 to TRBJ1-2; D may be TRBD1 (6 bases). In germline, CDR1 is KGHSH, CDR2 LQKENI. This CDR3 has 14 residues. V was shortened by 2 bases and J by 6 bases, with 13 bases between the two germline ends. The CDR3 bases are TGTGCCAGCTCACCAATTGGGACACCAGATGGCTACACCTTC. The encoded protein is CASSPIGTPDGYTF.

The rearrangement uses TRBV7-6 and TRBJ1-2, with D hard to call. This CDR3 spans 14 amino acids. Germline CDR1 is SGHVS and CDR2 is FNYEAQ. Deletions cut 5 bases from V and 4 bases from J, with 14 bases between. The CDR3 sequence is CASSPSPGPYGYTF. Written as DNA, the CDR3 is TGTGCCAGCAGCCCAAGTCCGGGCCCCTATGGCTACACCTTC.

This clonotype has more than one count but fewer than ten. The chain is built from TRBV2 and TRBJ2-1, with no clear D. Trimming took 3 bases from V and 4 from J, leaving 16 bases between them. Per the germline V gene, CDR1 is SNHLY and CDR2 is FYNNEI. The CDR3 is 16 amino acids. CDR3 nucleotide sequence: TGTGCCAGCAGTGAGGTTAGGCTAGGCGGTTACAATGAGCAGTTCTTC. It is translated as CASSEVRLGGYNEQFF.

The rearrangement links TRBV20-1 to TRBJ2-3; 12 positions agree with TRBD2. Germline CDR1 and CDR2: DFQATT and SNEGSKA (reference sequence). V lost 3 bases and J lost 5; bases outside the gene matches: 6. This CDR3 has 15 residues. CDR3 bases: TGCAGTGCTAGGGCCCCGGGACTAGCGGGAGATACGCAGTATTTT. This encodes CSARAPGLAGDTQYF.

The chain couples TRBV7-2 to TRBJ2-2; D is possibly TRBD2 (5 bases). The CDR3 consists of 13 residues. V gave up 6 bases and J gave up 13 bases, with 18 bases separating them. Looked up from germline, CDR1 is SGHTA and CDR2 is FQGNSA. The DNA for the CDR3 is TGTGCCAGCAGTTTCGCGCACACCGCGGGGCTGTTTTTT. As protein: CASSFAHTAGLFF.

This clonotype has just a few counts. The chain joins TRBV6-2 or TRBV6-3 to TRBJ2-1; D is perhaps TRBD1 or TRBD2 (5 bases each). This CDR3 is built from 14 residues. Germline assignment: CDR1 MNHEY and CDR2 SVGEGT. The V and J ends lost 7 bases and 7 bases respectively, with 17 bases between them. The DNA of the CDR3 is TGTGCCAGCACCGGGGACCAAATTATAAATGAGCAGTTCTTC. It encodes CASTGDQIINEQFF.

Only a few counts were recorded for this clonotype. The J gene is TRBJ1-5, the V gene TRBV19; the D is unclear. Germline V gives CDR1 LNHDA, CDR2 SQIVND (reference sequence). V was pared by 0 bases and J by 2 bases, with 8 bases between. This CDR3 comprises 15 residues. As DNA, the CDR3 is TGTGCCAGTAGTATAGAAAGCCGGGGCAATCAGCCCCAGCATTTT. Translating it yields CASSIESRGNQPQHF. Full variable domain (outside the CDR3, taken from reference TRBV19 and TRBJ1-5): DGGITQSPKYLFRKEGQNVTLSCEQNLNHDAMYWYRQDPGQGLRLIYYSQIVNDFQKGDIAEGYSVSREKKESFPLTVTSAQKNPTAFYLCASSIESRGNQPQHFGDGTRLSIL.

This clonotype occurred a few times. The rearrangement links TRBV7-8 to TRBJ1-2; weak D call: TRBD1 (5 bases). Germline CDR1 SGHVS, CDR2 FQNEAQ. Trimming pared 5 bases from V and 2 bases from J, leaving 18 bases between. This CDR3 comprises 16 residues. The CDR3 DNA reads TGTGCCAGCAGCCCCTACCTGCGGGGGTCCAACTATGGCTACACCTTC. It encodes CASSPYLRGSNYGYTF.

This clonotype was detected a few times. The CDR3 nucleotides read TGTGCCACTGGGACTAGCACAGATACGCAGTATTTT. Its translation: CATGTSTDTQYF. The chain couples TRBV24-1 to TRBJ2-3, with TRBD2 as a possible D gene (6 bases). This CDR3 contains 12 residues. CDR1 KGHDR and CDR2 SFDVKD come from the germline V gene. Trimming took off 10 bases at V and 0 bases at J, with 7 bases between the two ends.

This clonotype appeared many times. The chain recombines TRBV7-8 with TRBJ2-7; TRBD1 might be the D (6 bases). The CDR3 length is 17 residues. V lost 1 base to trimming and J lost 2 bases, with 18 bases between them. Germline V gives CDR1 SGHVS, CDR2 FQNEAQ. CDR3 region: CASSLGASGQGTYEQYF. In DNA form, the CDR3 reads TGTGCCAGCAGCTTAGGGGCCTCGGGGCAGGGGACCTACGAGCAGTACTTC.

The chain links TRBV24-1 to TRBJ1-2, with 9 nucleotides matching TRBD1. Trimming took 2 bases from V and 5 from J; bases not matched to a gene: 5. The CDR3 totals 15 residues. In germline, CDR1 is KGHDR, CDR2 SFDVKD. CDR3 coding DNA: TGTGCCACCAGTGATTCCGGGACAGGGTTGTATGGCTACACCTTC. Residues: CATSDSGTGLYGYTF.

This clonotype was counted a few times. The J gene is TRBJ1-4, the V gene TRBV7-4; TRBD1 might be the D (5 bases). The CDR3 has 17 amino acids. The V gene's germline CDR1 is SGHVT and CDR2 SQSDAQ. The germline V and J ends were trimmed by 5 bases and 8 bases, with 24 bases remaining between them. CDR3 nucleotides: TGTGCCAGCAGCCTTCTGGTTTTGGGACGCGTCGGAGAAAAACTGTTTTTT. This encodes CASSLLVLGRVGEKLFF.

The genes are TRBV19 and TRBJ2-7; maybe TRBD1 (5 bases). This CDR3 region has 11 residues. Germline assignment: CDR1 LNHDA and CDR2 SQIVND (reference sequence). CDR3: CAQGFSYEQYV. The DNA for the CDR3 is TGTGCTCAGGGATTCTCCTACGAGCAGTACGTC.

Only a few counts were recorded for this clonotype. The CDR3 here is CASSLGLGLAGFLEQFF. The CDR3 DNA reads TGTGCCAGCAGCTTGGGACTCGGACTAGCGGGGTTCCTTGAGCAGTTCTTC. The chain is built from TRBV7-9 and TRBJ2-1; TRBD2 matches at 12 bases. J was trimmed by 9 bases and V by 3 bases; bases with no gene match: 12. The CDR3 runs 17 residues. The germline CDR1 and CDR2 sequences are SEHNR and FQNEAQ (reference sequence).

This clonotype was seen many times. V and J are TRBV7-3 and TRBJ1-1, with 11 bases aligning to TRBD1. Trimming at V came to 5 bases and at J to 5 bases, leaving 13 bases not matched to a gene. The CDR3 contains 17 residues. Germline CDR1 is SGHTA and CDR2 is FQGTGA. In DNA, the CDR3 is TGTGCCAGCAGCCGACTGGGGACAGGGGGTGTTGGGACTGAAGCTTTCTTT. Translation gives CASSRLGTGGVGTEAFF. The full variable domain, with the rest looked up from reference TRBV7-3 and TRBJ1-1, is GAGVSQTPSNKVTEKGKYVELRCDPISGHTALYWYRQSLGQGPEFLIYFQGTGAADDSGLPNDRFFAVRPEGSVSTLKIQRTERGDSAVYLCASSRLGTGGVGTEAFFGQGTRLTVV.

The CDR3 is CASSLAVRRHNEQFF. The CDR3 DNA is TGTGCCAGCAGCTTAGCAGTTCGGCGACACAATGAGCAGTTCTTC. This chain links TRBV7-9 with TRBJ2-1, with no clear D. The CDR3 covers 15 residues. Per germline, CDR1 SEHNR and CDR2 FQNEAQ (reference sequence). V shed 0 bases and J shed 5 bases, with 11 bases lying between them.

This clonotype was found many times. V and J are TRBV7-2 and TRBJ2-7; D unresolved. The V gene's germline CDR1 is SGHTA and CDR2 FQGNSA. V was cut by 3 bases and J by 0 bases, with 9 bases left in between. The CDR3 is made up of 14 amino acids. The CDR3: CASSFYYSSYEQYF. The CDR3 DNA sequence: TGTGCCAGCAGCTTTTATTACAGCTCCTACGAGCAGTACTTC. The whole variable domain, remainder taken from reference TRBV7-2 and TRBJ2-7, is GAGVSQSPSNKVTEKGKDVELRCDPISGHTALYWYRQSLGQGLEFLIYFQGNSAPDKSGLPSDRFSAERTGGSVSTLTIQRTQQEDSAVYLCASSFYYSSYEQYFGPGTRLTVT.

The chain recombines TRBV18 with TRBJ2-1, with D unresolved. This CDR3 comprises 14 residues. The V and J ends lost 0 bases and 6 bases respectively, with 9 bases between them. Germline V lookup: CDR1 KGHSH, CDR2 LQKENI. Here the CDR3 DNA reads TGTGCCAGCTCACCACCTAACTCCCTCAATGAGCAGTTCTTC. It encodes CASSPPNSLNEQFF.